A selection of T cell receptor beta chains follows, all from one sample in a study of T cell repertoires in cytomegalovirus infection. TCRdb re-called the reads with MiXCR, one entry per CDR3 protein. The sample has about 52,000 distinct CDR3 sequences, roughly a fifth seen once. No antigen has been assigned to these receptors. Sequences were derived from CD8+ T cells from cultured PBMCs, sampled from culture after CMV antigen stimulation. All receptors derive from a human donor in good health (CMV status not recorded). Some clones in this sample may be carry-over from other donors' samples. CDR3s include the opening cysteine and the closing phenylalanine or tryptophan. Each record gives: clone size, D gene, V gene, J gene, CDR3 protein, CDR3 DNA. The D gene is left open where the match is weak. Size is stated for part of the rows, as once, few or many counts, or as a class when the clone is expanded.

abundance: NA
d_gene: NA
v_gene: TRBV20-1
j_gene: TRBJ2-7
CDR3aa: CSAAGLLVGEQYF
CDR3nt: TGCAGTGCTGCGGGACTCCTTGTAGGCGAGCAGTACTTC

abundance: NA
d_gene: NA
v_gene: TRBV15
j_gene: TRBJ2-3
CDR3aa: CATSRDPGSTDTQYF
CDR3nt: TGTGCCACCAGCAGAGATCCCGGGAGCACAGATACGCAGTATTTT

abundance: NA
d_gene: TRBD1
v_gene: TRBV7-8
j_gene: TRBJ1-1
CDR3aa: CASSLGVAGGSEAFF
CDR3nt: TGTGCCAGCAGCTTAGGGGTGGCAGGGGGGTCTGAAGCTTTCTTT

abundance: NA
d_gene: TRBD1
v_gene: TRBV7-2
j_gene: TRBJ1-5
CDR3aa: CASNNRGRGNQPQHF
CDR3nt: TGTGCCAGCAACAACAGGGGTAGGGGCAATCAGCCCCAGCATTTT

abundance: NA
d_gene: NA
v_gene: TRBV4-1
j_gene: TRBJ1-2
CDR3aa: CASSQEDGDPNYGYTF
CDR3nt: TGCGCCAGCAGCCAGGAGGACGGAGACCCTAACTATGGCTACACCTTC

abundance: many
d_gene: TRBD2
v_gene: TRBV7-2
j_gene: TRBJ2-1
CDR3aa: CASSPTLATSHNEQFF
CDR3nt: TGTGCCAGCAGCCCCACCCTCGCGACTAGCCACAATGAGCAGTTCTTC

abundance: few
d_gene: NA
v_gene: TRBV7-2
j_gene: TRBJ2-7
CDR3aa: CASSSLERSGSYEQYF
CDR3nt: TGTGCCAGCAGCTCTCTCGAGAGGTCCGGCTCCTACGAGCAGTACTTC

abundance: NA
d_gene: NA
v_gene: TRBV7-2
j_gene: TRBJ2-7
CDR3aa: CASSLKPREIDEQYF
CDR3nt: TGTGCCAGCAGCTTAAAGCCAAGGGAAATAGACGAGCAGTACTTC

abundance: NA
d_gene: NA
v_gene: TRBV15
j_gene: TRBJ2-7
CDR3aa: CATSRDSILEYEQYF
CDR3nt: TGTGCCACCAGCAGAGACTCAATTCTCGAATACGAGCAGTACTTC

abundance: few
d_gene: NA
v_gene: TRBV7-2
j_gene: TRBJ2-2
CDR3aa: CASSLNRGNTGELFF
CDR3nt: TGTGCCAGCAGCTTAAATCGGGGCAACACCGGGGAGCTGTTTTTT

abundance: NA
d_gene: TRBD2
v_gene: TRBV7-9
j_gene: TRBJ2-1
CDR3aa: CASSYPLAGGGDEQFF
CDR3nt: TGTGCCAGCAGCTACCCACTAGCGGGAGGTGGCGATGAGCAGTTCTTC

abundance: few
d_gene: NA
v_gene: TRBV5-6
j_gene: TRBJ2-4
CDR3aa: CASSLDSSKNIQYF
CDR3nt: TGTGCCAGCAGCTTGGACAGCTCCAAAAACATTCAGTACTTC

abundance: NA
d_gene: TRBD2
v_gene: TRBV3-1
j_gene: TRBJ2-1
CDR3aa: CASSQGLAGGNYNEQFF
CDR3nt: TGTGCCAGCAGCCAAGGTCTCGCGGGAGGTAACTACAATGAGCAGTTCTTC

abundance: NA
d_gene: TRBD1
v_gene: TRBV27
j_gene: TRBJ2-1
CDR3aa: CASSFTGDWEFF
CDR3nt: TGTGCCAGCAGTTTTACAGGGGATTGGGAGTTCTTC

abundance: few
d_gene: TRBD2
v_gene: TRBV7-8
j_gene: TRBJ2-1
CDR3aa: CASSLAARLAGIYYEQFF
CDR3nt: TGTGCCAGCAGCTTAGCTGCCAGACTAGCGGGAATCTACTATGAGCAGTTCTTC

abundance: few
d_gene: TRBD2
v_gene: TRBV6-4
j_gene: TRBJ2-1
CDR3aa: CASSEQAGEGNEQFF
CDR3nt: TGTGCCAGCAGTGAACAAGCGGGAGAGGGGAATGAGCAGTTCTTC

abundance: NA
d_gene: NA
v_gene: TRBV28
j_gene: TRBJ2-5
CDR3aa: CASSAPGHLTSETQYF
CDR3nt: TGTGCCAGCAGTGCCCCGGGACACTTAACATCAGAGACCCAGTACTTC

abundance: NA
d_gene: NA
v_gene: TRBV7-2
j_gene: TRBJ1-1
CDR3aa: CASSSWADTEAFF
CDR3nt: TGTGCCAGCAGCTCCTGGGCGGACACTGAAGCTTTCTTT

abundance: NA
d_gene: TRBD2
v_gene: TRBV7-3
j_gene: TRBJ2-1
CDR3aa: CASSSGTSGYNEQFF
CDR3nt: TGTGCCAGCAGTAGCGGGACTAGCGGTTACAATGAGCAGTTCTTC

abundance: many
d_gene: TRBD2
v_gene: TRBV6-6
j_gene: TRBJ2-7
CDR3aa: CASSYPVFGGIGYEQYF
CDR3nt: TGTGCCAGCAGTTATCCTGTCTTCGGGGGGATAGGGTACGAGCAGTACTTC

abundance: NA
d_gene: NA
v_gene: TRBV7-6
j_gene: TRBJ2-1
CDR3aa: CASSPFAGGRLNNEQFF
CDR3nt: TGTGCCAGCAGCCCGTTCGCCGGGGGTCGCCTAAACAATGAGCAGTTCTTC

abundance: few
d_gene: NA
v_gene: TRBV6-8
j_gene: TRBJ1-6
CDR3aa: CASSTGANSPLHF
CDR3nt: TGTGCCAGCAGCACAGGAGCCAATTCACCCCTCCACTTT

abundance: few
d_gene: NA
v_gene: TRBV7-9
j_gene: TRBJ1-2
CDR3aa: CASSSPTPPYGYTF
CDR3nt: TGTGCCAGCAGCTCGCCTACACCCCCCTATGGCTACACCTTC

abundance: few
d_gene: NA
v_gene: TRBV12-3/TRBV12-4
j_gene: TRBJ2-7
CDR3aa: CASSPESSYSYEQYF
CDR3nt: TGTGCCAGCAGTCCCGAATCTAGCTACTCCTACGAGCAGTACTTC

abundance: NA
d_gene: TRBD1
v_gene: TRBV7-2
j_gene: TRBJ2-5
CDR3aa: CASSPPGTEGWETQYF
CDR3nt: TGTGCCAGCAGCCCCCCGGGGACAGAGGGCTGGGAGACCCAGTACTTC

abundance: many
d_gene: TRBD1
v_gene: TRBV4-2
j_gene: TRBJ2-7
CDR3aa: CASSQDQGRGPREQYF
CDR3nt: TGTGCCAGCAGCCAAGATCAAGGCAGGGGGCCTAGGGAGCAGTACTTC

abundance: NA
d_gene: NA
v_gene: TRBV7-9
j_gene: TRBJ2-7
CDR3aa: CASSPSIRLGEQYF
CDR3nt: TGTGCCAGCAGCCCCTCTATTAGACTAGGCGAGCAGTACTTC

abundance: many
d_gene: NA
v_gene: TRBV5-4
j_gene: TRBJ2-2
CDR3aa: CASSPLGQILTGELFF
CDR3nt: TGTGCCAGCAGCCCGCTCGGACAGATTCTCACCGGGGAGCTGTTTTTT

abundance: many
d_gene: NA
v_gene: TRBV9
j_gene: TRBJ2-2
CDR3aa: CASSVGSGGLAELFF
CDR3nt: TGTGCCAGCAGCGTAGGAAGTGGGGGGCTCGCGGAGCTGTTTTTT

abundance: few
d_gene: NA
v_gene: TRBV7-9
j_gene: TRBJ2-7
CDR3aa: CASSLRYEQYF
CDR3nt: TGTGCCAGCAGCTTAAGATACGAGCAGTACTTC

abundance: NA
d_gene: NA
v_gene: TRBV6-5
j_gene: TRBJ2-7
CDR3aa: CASSPMGSGVGSYEQYF
CDR3nt: TGTGCCAGCAGTCCAATGGGCTCAGGGGTGGGCTCCTACGAGCAGTACTTC

abundance: NA
d_gene: NA
v_gene: TRBV7-2
j_gene: TRBJ2-2
CDR3aa: CASSDVPGDGELFF
CDR3nt: TGTGCCAGCAGTGACGTTCCGGGGGACGGGGAGCTGTTTTTT

abundance: NA
d_gene: TRBD1
v_gene: TRBV6-2/TRBV6-3
j_gene: TRBJ2-2
CDR3aa: CASRRTGGPTGELFF
CDR3nt: TGTGCCAGCAGACGCACAGGGGGTCCCACCGGGGAGCTGTTTTTT

abundance: NA
d_gene: NA
v_gene: TRBV14
j_gene: TRBJ1-4
CDR3aa: CASGASRLFF
CDR3nt: TGTGCCAGCGGCGCGAGCCGACTGTTTTTT

abundance: few
d_gene: TRBD1
v_gene: TRBV13
j_gene: TRBJ1-6
CDR3aa: CASSLIYRGDGNSPLHF
CDR3nt: TGTGCCAGCAGCTTAATCTACAGGGGTGACGGGAATTCACCCCTCCACTTT

abundance: few
d_gene: NA
v_gene: TRBV7-2
j_gene: TRBJ2-7
CDR3aa: CASSPHGGGWYEQYF
CDR3nt: TGTGCCAGCAGCCCCCATGGGGGCGGTTGGTACGAGCAGTACTTC

abundance: NA
d_gene: NA
v_gene: TRBV5-1
j_gene: TRBJ2-1
CDR3aa: CASSLVQHNEQFF
CDR3nt: TGCGCCAGCAGCTTGGTACAGCACAATGAGCAGTTCTTC

abundance: NA
d_gene: NA
v_gene: TRBV12-3/TRBV12-4
j_gene: TRBJ2-5
CDR3aa: CASSLTGEYNGETQYF
CDR3nt: TGTGCCAGCAGTTTGACCGGCGAATATAATGGGGAGACCCAGTACTTC